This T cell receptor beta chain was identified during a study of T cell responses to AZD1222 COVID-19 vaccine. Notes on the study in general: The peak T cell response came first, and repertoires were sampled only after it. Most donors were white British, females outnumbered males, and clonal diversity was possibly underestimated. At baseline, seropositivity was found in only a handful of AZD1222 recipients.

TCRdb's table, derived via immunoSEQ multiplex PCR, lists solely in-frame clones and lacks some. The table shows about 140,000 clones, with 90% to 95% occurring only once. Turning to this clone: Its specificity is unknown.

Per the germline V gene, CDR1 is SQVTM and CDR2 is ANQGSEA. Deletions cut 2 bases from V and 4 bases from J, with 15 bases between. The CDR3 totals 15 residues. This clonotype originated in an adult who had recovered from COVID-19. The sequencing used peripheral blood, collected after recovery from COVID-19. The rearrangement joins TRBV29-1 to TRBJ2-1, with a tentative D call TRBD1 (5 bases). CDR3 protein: CSVEPSTGPYNEQFF. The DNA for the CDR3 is TGCAGCGTTGAACCGTCAACAGGCCCGTACAATGAGCAGTTCTTC.